The 11 T cell receptor beta chains below come from one sample, sequenced in a study of CD8+ T cells in alopecia areata. Stated treatment: oral pan-JAK inhibitor, 5-10 mg twice daily. After isolation, RNA underwent reverse transcription to generate cDNA as the sequencing template. TCRdb's table, derived via immunoSEQ multiplex PCR, lists solely in-frame clones and lacks some. The data show about 160,000 clones, 50% to 70% seen once. This specimen consisted of CD4+ T cells sorted from blood, obtained at week 4, from a patient treated with tofacitinib. The source of these receptors is a human donor with alopecia areata.

CDR3: CASSLGGASTDTQYF. In DNA form, the CDR3 reads TGTGCCAGCAGCTTGGGGGGTGCTAGCACAGATACGCAGTATTTT. V and J are TRBV5-6 and TRBJ2-3; D is undetermined. The V gene lost 0 bases and the J gene lost 0 bases, with 8 bases spanning the gap. Germline V gene lookup returns CDR1 SGHDT and CDR2 YYEEEE. This CDR3 contains 15 residues.

CDR3 DNA: TGCGCCAGCAGCCGGGACTTACAAGAGACCCAGTACTTC. Translated, it gives CASSRDLQETQYF. The rearrangement uses TRBV5-1 and TRBJ2-5, with D perhaps matching TRBD2 (6 bases). CDR3 length: 13 residues. The germline V and J ends were trimmed by 4 bases and 2 bases, with 9 bases remaining between them. Germline V gives CDR1 SGHRS, CDR2 YFSETQ.

This clone was found a few times. The chain is built from TRBV30 and TRBJ2-3; TRBD2 matches 10 bases. Trimming at V came to 2 bases and at J to 6 bases, leaving 8 bases not matched to a gene. CDR1 is GTSNPN, CDR2 SVGIG, per germline (reference sequence). This CDR3 has 15 amino acids. The CDR3 sequence: CAWSTLAGALDTQYF. In DNA form, the CDR3 reads TGTGCCTGGAGTACGCTAGCGGGGGCTTTGGATACGCAGTATTTT. Supplemented by reference TRBV30 and TRBJ2-3, the full variable domain reads SQTIHQWPATLVQPVGSPLSLECTVEGTSNPNLYWYRQAAGRGLQLLFYSVGIGQISSEVPQNLSASRPQDRQFILSSKKLLLSDSGFYLCAWSTLAGALDTQYFGPGTRLTVL.

The chain recombines TRBV29-1 with TRBJ2-1, with TRBD1 matching 8 bases. V trimming: 8 bases; J trimming: 0 bases; junction bases outside the gene matches: 6. The germline V gene encodes CDR1 SQVTM and CDR2 ANQGSEA. The CDR3 runs to 14 residues. The DNA of the CDR3 is TGCAGCTCACGGACAGGGATCTCCTACAATGAGCAGTTCTTC. This translates into CSSRTGISYNEQFF.

This chain uses TRBV21-1 with TRBJ2-4. TRBV21-1 counts as a pseudogene. CDR3 length: 14 amino acids. CDR3 sequence: CASSKGPIWNIQYF. DNA of the CDR3: TGTGCCAGCAGCAAAGGTCCAATTTGGAACATTCAGTACTTC.

The genes are TRBV6-1 and TRBJ2-2; D not certain. V lost 1 base to trimming and J lost 3 bases, with 3 bases between them. CDR3 length: 13 residues. From germline, CDR1 is MNHNS and CDR2 SASEGT. The CDR3 nucleotides are TGTGCCAGCAGTGAAGTTGACACCGGGGAGCTGTTTTTT. Translating it yields CASSEVDTGELFF.

The rearrangement joins TRBV18 to TRBJ1-2; 7 nucleotides match TRBD1. Germline V gene lookup returns CDR1 KGHSH and CDR2 LQKENI. The CDR3 totals 15 residues. The V and J ends lost 3 bases and 2 bases, in that order; junction bases with no gene match: 6. CDR3 bases: TGTGCCAGCTCACCCTCGGACAGGTCCAACTATGGCTACACCTTC. Translation: CASSPSDRSNYGYTF.

The chain combines TRBV29-1 with TRBJ2-2; D unclear. The CDR3 is 12 residues long. Deletions cut 1 base from V and 2 bases from J, with 2 bases between. Germline V gene lookup returns CDR1 SQVTM and CDR2 ANQGSEA. The CDR3 reads CSVEVNTGELFF. The CDR3 coding sequence is TGCAGCGTTGAAGTCAACACCGGGGAGCTGTTTTTT.

This chain links TRBV30 with TRBJ1-1; TRBD1 might be the D (5 bases). The CDR3 is 13 amino acids. Germline V gene data show CDR1 as GTSNPN and CDR2 as SVGIG (reference sequence). V lost 3 bases and J 1 base, leaving 9 bases between the germline ends. The CDR3 DNA is TGTGCCTGGAGGAGGGGCGAGAACACTGAAGCTTTCTTT. Its protein is CAWRRGENTEAFF. The variable domain in full, completed from reference TRBV30 and TRBJ1-1, reads SQTIHQWPATLVQPVGSPLSLECTVEGTSNPNLYWYRQAAGRGLQLLFYSVGIGQISSEVPQNLSASRPQDRQFILSSKKLLLSDSGFYLCAWRRGENTEAFFGQGTRLTVV.

The J gene is TRBJ2-5, the V gene TRBV29-1, with 8 bases aligning to TRBD1. V trimming: 4 bases; J trimming: 5 bases; junction bases outside the gene matches: 6. The CDR3 spans 13 residues. CDR1 SQVTM and CDR2 ANQGSEA come from the germline V gene. CDR3 in amino acids: CSVGQGAGETQYF. CDR3 DNA sequence: TGCAGCGTTGGGCAGGGGGCAGGGGAGACCCAGTACTTC.

The V call is TRBV29-1, the J call TRBJ2-1; D is perhaps TRBD1 (5 bases). CDR3 length: 13 amino acids. Germline V lookup: CDR1 SQVTM, CDR2 ANQGSEA. The germline V and J ends were trimmed by 4 bases and 5 bases, with 12 bases remaining between them. CDR3 residues: CSVGLTVDNEQFF. In DNA, the CDR3 is TGCAGCGTTGGTCTGACAGTCGACAATGAGCAGTTCTTC.